The clone carrying this TCR beta chain has at least ten counts. Its antigen is as yet unknown. Amplification of TCR beta CDR3 regions used RNA as the template. The study used the HTBI primer set for a first-round RT-PCR of the TCR CDR3. TCRdb analysed the multiplex PCR reads with MiXCR anew, one entry per CDR3 protein. Here the sample spans approximately 410,000 distinct CDR3 sequences, about 13% being singletons. Unmatched junction bases numbered 12, after V lost 6 bases and J lost 0 bases. Germline assignment: CDR1 DFQATT and CDR2 SNEGSKA (reference sequence). CDR3 size: 16 residues. This record comes from a study of T cells in Graves' hyperthyroidism and ophthalmopathy. Turning to the study itself: Upon initial diagnosis and before any treatment, peripheral blood was collected.

Study results and limitations: From stable hyperthyroidism, ophthalmopathy was separated by a 13 V-J model.

This receptor was obtained from a woman aged 18-29 years with Graves' hyperthyroidism. The rearrangement joins TRBV20-1 to TRBJ2-3; TRBD2 aligns across 7 bases. Sequencing used blood. CDR3 bases: TGCAGTGCACGCCTTCCCCTAGCGGCTAGCACAGATACGCAGTATTTT. As protein: CSARLPLAASTDTQYF.